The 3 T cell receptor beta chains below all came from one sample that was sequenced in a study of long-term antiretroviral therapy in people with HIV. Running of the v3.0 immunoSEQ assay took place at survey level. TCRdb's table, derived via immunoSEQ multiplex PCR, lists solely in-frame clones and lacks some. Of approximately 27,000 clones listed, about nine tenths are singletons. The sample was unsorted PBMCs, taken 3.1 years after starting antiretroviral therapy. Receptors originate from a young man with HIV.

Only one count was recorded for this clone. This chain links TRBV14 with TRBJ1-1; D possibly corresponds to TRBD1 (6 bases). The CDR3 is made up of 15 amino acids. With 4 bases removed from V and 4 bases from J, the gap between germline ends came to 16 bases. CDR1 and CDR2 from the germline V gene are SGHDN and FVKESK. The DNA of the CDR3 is TGTGCCAGCAGCCTACAGGGCGCCGTCTCCACTGAAGCTTTCTTT. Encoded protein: CASSLQGAVSTEAFF.

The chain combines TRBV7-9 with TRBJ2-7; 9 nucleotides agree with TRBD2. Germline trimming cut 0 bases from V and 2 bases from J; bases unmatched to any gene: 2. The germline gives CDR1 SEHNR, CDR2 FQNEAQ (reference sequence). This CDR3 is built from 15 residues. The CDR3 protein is CASSLAAGGTYEQYF. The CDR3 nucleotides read TGTGCCAGCAGCTTAGCTGCGGGAGGGACCTACGAGCAGTACTTC.

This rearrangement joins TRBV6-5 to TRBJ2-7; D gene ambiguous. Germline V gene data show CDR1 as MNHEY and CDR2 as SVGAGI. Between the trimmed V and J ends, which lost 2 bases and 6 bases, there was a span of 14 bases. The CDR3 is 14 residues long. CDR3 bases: TGTGCCAGCAGTTACGGGCGGCTCGATGGCGAGCAGTACTTC. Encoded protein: CASSYGRLDGEQYF.